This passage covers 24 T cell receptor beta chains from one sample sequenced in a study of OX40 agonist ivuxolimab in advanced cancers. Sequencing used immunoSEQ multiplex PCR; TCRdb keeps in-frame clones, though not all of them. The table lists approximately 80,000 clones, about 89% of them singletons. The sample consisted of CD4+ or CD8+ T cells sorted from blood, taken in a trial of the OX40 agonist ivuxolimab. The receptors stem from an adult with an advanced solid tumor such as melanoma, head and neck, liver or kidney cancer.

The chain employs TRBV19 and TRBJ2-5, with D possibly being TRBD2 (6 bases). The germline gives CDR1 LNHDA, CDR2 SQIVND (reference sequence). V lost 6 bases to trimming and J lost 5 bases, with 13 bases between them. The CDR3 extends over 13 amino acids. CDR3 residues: CASSPGVTETQYF. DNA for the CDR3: TGTGCCAGTAGCCCGGGGGTAACGGAGACCCAGTACTTC.

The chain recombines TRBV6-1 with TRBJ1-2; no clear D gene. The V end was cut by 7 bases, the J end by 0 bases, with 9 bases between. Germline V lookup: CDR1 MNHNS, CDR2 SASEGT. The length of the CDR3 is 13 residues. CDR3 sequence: CASTNTANYGYTF. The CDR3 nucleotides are TGTGCCAGCACCAATACAGCTAACTATGGCTACACCTTC.

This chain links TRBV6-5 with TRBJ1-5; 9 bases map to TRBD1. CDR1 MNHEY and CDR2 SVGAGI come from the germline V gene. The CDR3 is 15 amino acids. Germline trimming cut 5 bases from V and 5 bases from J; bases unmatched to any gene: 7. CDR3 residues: CASSQGTGRYQPQHF. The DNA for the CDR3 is TGTGCCAGCAGTCAAGGGACAGGGAGGTATCAGCCCCAGCATTTT.

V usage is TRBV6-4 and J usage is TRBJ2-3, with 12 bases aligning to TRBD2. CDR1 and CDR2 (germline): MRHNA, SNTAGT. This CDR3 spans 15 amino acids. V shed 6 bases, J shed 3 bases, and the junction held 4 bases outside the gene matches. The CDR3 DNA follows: TGTGCCAGCAGCCCCGGGACTAGCGGGACAGATACGCAGTATTTT. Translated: CASSPGTSGTDTQYF.

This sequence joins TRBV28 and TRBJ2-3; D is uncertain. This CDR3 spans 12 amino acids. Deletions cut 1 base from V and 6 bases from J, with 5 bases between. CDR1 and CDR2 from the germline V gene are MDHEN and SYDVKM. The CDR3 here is CASSLSPDTQYF. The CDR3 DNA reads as TGTGCCAGCAGTTTATCCCCTGATACGCAGTATTTT.

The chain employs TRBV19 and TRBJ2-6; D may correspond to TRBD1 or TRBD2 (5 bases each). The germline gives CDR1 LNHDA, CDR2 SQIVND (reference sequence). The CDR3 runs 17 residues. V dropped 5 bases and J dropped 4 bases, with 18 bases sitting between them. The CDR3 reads CASSPLRGATGANVLTF. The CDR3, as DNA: TGTGCCAGTAGTCCCTTAAGAGGGGCTACCGGGGCCAACGTCCTGACTTTC.

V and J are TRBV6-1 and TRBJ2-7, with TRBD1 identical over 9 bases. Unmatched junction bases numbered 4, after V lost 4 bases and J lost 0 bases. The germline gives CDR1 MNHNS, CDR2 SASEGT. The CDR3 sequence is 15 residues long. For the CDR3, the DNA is TGTGCCAGCAGTGTACTGACAGGGGGCTCCTACGAGCAGTACTTC. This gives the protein CASSVLTGGSYEQYF.

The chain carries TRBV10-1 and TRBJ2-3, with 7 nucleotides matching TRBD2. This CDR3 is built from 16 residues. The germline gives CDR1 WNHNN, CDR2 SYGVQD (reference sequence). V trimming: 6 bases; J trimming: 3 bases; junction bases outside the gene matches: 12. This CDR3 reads CASSLPGLSGTDTQYF. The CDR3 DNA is TGCGCCAGCAGCCTACCGGGACTATCGGGAACAGATACGCAGTATTTT.

The CDR3 bases are TGTGCCAGCTCAGGAAGGAACTATGGCTACACCTTC. Residues: CASSGRNYGYTF. The V and J genes are TRBV9 and TRBJ1-2; D is unresolved. With 7 bases removed from V and 2 bases from J, the gap between germline ends came to 9 bases. Germline loops: CDR1 SGDLS, CDR2 YYNGEE. The CDR3 is made up of 12 amino acids. The whole variable domain, remainder taken from reference TRBV9 and TRBJ1-2, is DSGVTQTPKHLITATGQRVTLRCSPRSGDLSVYWYQQSLDQGLQFLIQYYNGEERAKGNILERFSAQQFPDLHSELNLSSLELGDSALYFCASSGRNYGYTFGSGTRLTVV.

CDR3 bases: TGTGCCAGTAGTCCAGGGGACGAGTCCTACGAGCAGTACTTC. Protein: CASSPGDESYEQYF. J is TRBJ2-7 and V is TRBV19; possibly TRBD1 for D (6 bases). The CDR3 sequence is 14 residues long. The V end was cut by 5 bases, the J end by 1 base, with 12 bases between. Germline V gene sequence: CDR1 LNHDA, CDR2 SQIVND (reference sequence).

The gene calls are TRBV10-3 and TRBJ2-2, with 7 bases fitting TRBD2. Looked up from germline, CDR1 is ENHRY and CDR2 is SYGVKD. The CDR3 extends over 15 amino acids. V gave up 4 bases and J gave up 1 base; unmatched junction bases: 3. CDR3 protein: CAISGGGKNTGELFF. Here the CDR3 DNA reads TGTGCCATCAGTGGGGGAGGGAAGAACACCGGGGAGCTGTTTTTT.

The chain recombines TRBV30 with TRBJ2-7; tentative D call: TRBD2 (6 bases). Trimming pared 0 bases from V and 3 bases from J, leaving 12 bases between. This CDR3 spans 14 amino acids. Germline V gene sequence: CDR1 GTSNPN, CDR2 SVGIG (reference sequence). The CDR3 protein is CAWSVGGSIYEQYF. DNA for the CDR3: TGTGCCTGGAGTGTAGGAGGGTCGATCTACGAGCAGTACTTC.

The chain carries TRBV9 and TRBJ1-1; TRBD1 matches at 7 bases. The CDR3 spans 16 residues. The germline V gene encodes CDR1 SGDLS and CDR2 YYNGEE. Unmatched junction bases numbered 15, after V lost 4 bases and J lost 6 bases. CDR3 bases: TGTGCCAGCAGCCCGGGACAGATTGGCGGGAGCGCTGAAGCTTTCTTT. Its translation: CASSPGQIGGSAEAFF. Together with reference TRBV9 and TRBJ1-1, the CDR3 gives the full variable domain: DSGVTQTPKHLITATGQRVTLRCSPRSGDLSVYWYQQSLDQGLQFLIQYYNGEERAKGNILERFSAQQFPDLHSELNLSSLELGDSALYFCASSPGQIGGSAEAFFGQGTRLTVV.

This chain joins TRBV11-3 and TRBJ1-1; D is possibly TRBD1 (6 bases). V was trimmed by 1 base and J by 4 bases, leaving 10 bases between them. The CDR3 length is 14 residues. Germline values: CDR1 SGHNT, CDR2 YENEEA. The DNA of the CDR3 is TGTGCCAGCAGCTTAGTAGGGGGGGGCACTGAAGCTTTCTTT. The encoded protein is CASSLVGGGTEAFF.

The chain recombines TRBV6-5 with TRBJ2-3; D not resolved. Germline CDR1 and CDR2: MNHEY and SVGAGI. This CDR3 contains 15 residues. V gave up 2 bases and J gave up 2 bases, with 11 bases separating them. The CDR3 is CASSYPSSFTDTQYF. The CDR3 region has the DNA TGTGCCAGCAGTTACCCTTCGTCGTTCACAGATACGCAGTATTTT.

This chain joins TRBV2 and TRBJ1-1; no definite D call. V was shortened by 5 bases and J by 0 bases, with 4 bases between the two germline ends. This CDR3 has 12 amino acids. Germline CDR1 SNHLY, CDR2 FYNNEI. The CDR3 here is CASSQMNTEAFF. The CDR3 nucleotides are TGTGCCAGCAGTCAGATGAACACTGAAGCTTTCTTT.

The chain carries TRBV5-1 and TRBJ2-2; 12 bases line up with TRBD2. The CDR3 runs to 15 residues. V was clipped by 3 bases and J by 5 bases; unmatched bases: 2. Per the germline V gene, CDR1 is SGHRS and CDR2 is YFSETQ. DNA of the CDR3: TGCGCCAGCAGCTCCGGACTAGCGGGGACCGGGGAGCTGTTTTTT. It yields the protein CASSSGLAGTGELFF.

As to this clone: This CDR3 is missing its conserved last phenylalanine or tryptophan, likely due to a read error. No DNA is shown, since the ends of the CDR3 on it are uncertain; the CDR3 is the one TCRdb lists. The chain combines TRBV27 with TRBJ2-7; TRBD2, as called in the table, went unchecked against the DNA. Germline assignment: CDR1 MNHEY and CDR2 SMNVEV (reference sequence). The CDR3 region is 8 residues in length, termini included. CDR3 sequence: CASSLPRG.

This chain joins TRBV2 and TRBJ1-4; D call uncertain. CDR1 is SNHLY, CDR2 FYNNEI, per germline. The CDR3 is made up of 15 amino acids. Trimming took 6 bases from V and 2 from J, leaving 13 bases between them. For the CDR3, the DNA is TGTGCCAGCAGCGGCTCGGGCGTGACTAATGAAAAACTGTTTTTT. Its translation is CASSGSGVTNEKLFF.

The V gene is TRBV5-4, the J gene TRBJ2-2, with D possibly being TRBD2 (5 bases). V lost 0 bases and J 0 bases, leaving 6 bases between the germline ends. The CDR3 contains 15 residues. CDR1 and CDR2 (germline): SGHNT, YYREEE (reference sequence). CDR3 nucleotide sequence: TGTGCCAGCAGCTTGGAACTAGCGAACACCGGGGAGCTGTTTTTT. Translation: CASSLELANTGELFF.

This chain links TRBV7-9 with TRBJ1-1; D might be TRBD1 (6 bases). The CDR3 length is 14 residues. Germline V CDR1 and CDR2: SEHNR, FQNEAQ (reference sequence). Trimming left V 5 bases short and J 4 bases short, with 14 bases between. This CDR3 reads CASSRGAGVTEAFF. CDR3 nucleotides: TGTGCCAGCAGCAGGGGGGCGGGGGTCACTGAAGCTTTCTTT.

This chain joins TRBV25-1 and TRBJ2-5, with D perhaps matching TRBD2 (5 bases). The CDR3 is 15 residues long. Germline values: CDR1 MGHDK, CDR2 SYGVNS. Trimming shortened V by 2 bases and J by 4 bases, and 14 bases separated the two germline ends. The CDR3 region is CASSEQRAEGETQYF. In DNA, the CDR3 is TGTGCCAGCAGTGAACAAAGGGCCGAGGGAGAGACCCAGTACTTC.

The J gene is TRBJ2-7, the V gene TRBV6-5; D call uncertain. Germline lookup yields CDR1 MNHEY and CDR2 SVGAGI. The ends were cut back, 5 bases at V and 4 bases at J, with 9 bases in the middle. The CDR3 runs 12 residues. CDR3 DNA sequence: TGTGCCAGCAGTGATGCCGGTTACGAGCAGTACTTC. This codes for CASSDAGYEQYF.

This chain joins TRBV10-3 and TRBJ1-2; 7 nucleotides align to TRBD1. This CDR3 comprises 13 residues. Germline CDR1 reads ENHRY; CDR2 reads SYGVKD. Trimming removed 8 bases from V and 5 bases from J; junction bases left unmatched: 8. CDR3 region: CAIASGDSYGYTF. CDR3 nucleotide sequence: TGTGCCATCGCTTCTGGGGACAGTTATGGCTACACCTTC.